One sample yielded the 13 T cell receptor beta chains listed below, sequenced in a study of blood T cell repertoires in COVID-19. Sequencing used immunoSEQ multiplex PCR; TCRdb keeps in-frame clones, though not all of them. The sample lists tens of thousands of clones, over 80% occurring once. Sequenced sample: peripheral blood. Every receptor here comes from a man between 50 and 59 years old with active COVID-19.

This chain connects TRBV5-1 to TRBJ2-4; TRBD2 agrees at 12 bases. V shed 4 bases and J 0 bases; nucleotides not matched to a gene: 8. Germline values: CDR1 SGHRS, CDR2 YFSETQ. The length of the CDR3 is 18 residues. This CDR3 reads CASSDPSGGVGAKNIQYF. The CDR3 region has the DNA TGCGCCAGCAGCGACCCTAGCGGGGGGGTAGGAGCCAAAAACATTCAGTACTTC.

The CDR3 sequence is CASSLSGANVLTF. The CDR3, as DNA: TGTGCCAGCAGTCTTTCTGGGGCCAACGTCCTGACTTTC. The chain links TRBV2 to TRBJ2-6; D gene unclear. CDR1 and CDR2 (germline): SNHLY, FYNNEI. V dropped 5 bases and J dropped 1 base, with 3 bases sitting between them. The CDR3 runs 13 residues.

The chain uses TRBV6-5 and TRBJ1-2, with 7 nucleotides matching TRBD1. The length of the CDR3 is 14 residues. Germline CDR1 and CDR2: MNHEY and SVGAGI. The ends lost 0 bases at V and 2 bases at J; junction bases unmatched: 0. The CDR3 region is CASSYSQGNYGYTF. Here the CDR3 DNA reads TGTGCCAGCAGTTACTCACAGGGGAACTATGGCTACACCTTC.

The chain has TRBV4-3 and TRBJ2-7, with D possibly matching TRBD1 (6 bases). This CDR3 spans 16 amino acids. Germline CDR1 is LGHNA and CDR2 is YSLEER. Trimming shortened V by 0 bases and J by 0 bases, and 12 bases separated the two germline ends. Here the CDR3 DNA reads TGCGCCAGCAGCCAAGAGTCAGGACAGAGCTCCTACGAGCAGTACTTC. It translates to CASSQESGQSSYEQYF.

The chain carries TRBV19 and TRBJ1-1; D gene unclear. Germline lookup yields CDR1 LNHDA and CDR2 SQIVND (reference sequence). The CDR3 covers 14 residues. V was shortened by 5 bases and J by 4 bases, with 14 bases between the two germline ends. The CDR3 DNA is TGTGCCAGTAGTGTTGGGGTGGGAGGCACTGAAGCTTTCTTT. Encoded protein: CASSVGVGGTEAFF.

The CDR3 nucleotides read TGTGCCAGCAGCTTAGTCGCCCCGGGACTAGCGGGAGGGGAAAACAATGAGCAGTTCTTC. Translated: CASSLVAPGLAGGENNEQFF. The rearrangement joins TRBV7-8 to TRBJ2-1; 16 bases fit TRBD2. The CDR3 runs 20 residues. Germline CDR1 reads SGHVS; CDR2 reads FQNEAQ. The V and J ends lost 1 base and 5 bases, in that order; junction bases with no gene match: 11.

The chain recombines TRBV29-1 with TRBJ2-1, with 10 nucleotides matching TRBD1. The CDR3 contains 15 residues. V was clipped by 7 bases and J by 8 bases; unmatched bases: 14. The V gene's germline CDR1 is SQVTM and CDR2 ANQGSEA. CDR3 sequence reads: CSARTWDRGMDEQFF. CDR3 bases: TGCAGCGCCCGGACCTGGGACAGGGGCATGGATGAGCAGTTCTTC.

The genes are TRBV9 and TRBJ2-2; tentative D call: TRBD1 (6 bases). CDR1 is SGDLS, CDR2 YYNGEE, per germline. This CDR3 has 17 residues. Trimming stripped 0 bases from V and 2 bases from J, with 14 bases between. In nucleotides, the CDR3 is TGTGCCAGCAGCGTAGGGACAGAAACTTATAACACCGGGGAGCTGTTTTTT. This sequence encodes CASSVGTETYNTGELFF.

This clone was observed once. The J gene is TRBJ1-4, the V gene TRBV4-3; D gene uncertain. CDR3 size: 15 residues. CDR1 is LGHNA and CDR2 is YSLEER in the germline V gene. V was cut by 1 base and J by 4 bases, with 10 bases left in between. CDR3 protein: CASSQVTADNEKLFF. The CDR3 region has the DNA TGCGCCAGCAGCCAAGTTACAGCGGATAATGAAAAACTGTTTTTT.

The V gene is TRBV28, the J gene TRBJ1-6; the D gene is possibly TRBD1 (5 bases). V lost 6 bases and J lost 11, with 14 bases in between. The germline V gene encodes CDR1 MDHEN and CDR2 SYDVKM. The CDR3 contains 13 residues. CDR3 nucleotides: TGTGCCAGCAGGCGGGACGCTACAACACCCCTCCACTTT. Translated: CASRRDATTPLHF.

The rearrangement joins TRBV9 to TRBJ2-6; a weak D match, TRBD2 (7 bases). Germline CDR1 is SGDLS and CDR2 is YYNGEE. The V end was cut by 1 base, the J end by 4 bases, with 9 bases between. The length of the CDR3 is 15 residues. DNA for the CDR3: TGTGCCAGCAGCGTACCGGGGGGCGGGGCCAACGTCCTGACTTTC. This gives the protein CASSVPGGGANVLTF.

The chain is built from TRBV5-4 and TRBJ2-2; possible D gene TRBD2, 5 bases. This CDR3 has 16 amino acids. The germline V and J ends were trimmed by 3 bases and 5 bases, with 17 bases remaining between them. The V gene's germline CDR1 is SGHNT and CDR2 YYREEE (reference sequence). The CDR3 nucleotides are TGTGCCAGCAGCTCGTTAGGCCAGCGGCAAACCGGGGAGCTGTTTTTT. It is translated as CASSSLGQRQTGELFF.

This clone has a single count. The chain links TRBV4-1 to TRBJ2-1; 11 positions match TRBD2. V was clipped by 2 bases and J by 4 bases; unmatched bases: 4. Germline V lookup: CDR1 MGHRA, CDR2 YSYEKL. The CDR3 extends over 16 amino acids. The CDR3 protein is CASSQSLAGGYNEQFF. DNA of the CDR3: TGCGCCAGCAGCCAAAGCCTAGCGGGGGGTTACAATGAGCAGTTCTTC.